Here is one TCR beta chain with its context. These data come from a study of blood T cell repertoires in COVID-19. The germline V gene has CDR1 MNHEY and CDR2 SVGAGI. This CDR3 spans 13 amino acids. Germline trimming cut 5 bases from V and 7 bases from J; bases unmatched to any gene: 7. Libraries were prepared by immunoSEQ multiplex PCR; TCRdb keeps only in-frame clonotypes and omits some of them. The top ten clones hold roughly 6.2% of a sample with tens of thousands of clones, around 90% of them seen once. Sequencing input: peripheral blood. This chain joins TRBV6-5 and TRBJ1-2, with 7 nucleotides matching TRBD1. The receptor was derived from a woman older than 75 with active COVID-19. CDR3 sequence: CASSLNRGGGYTF. For the CDR3, the DNA is TGTGCCAGCAGTCTAAACAGGGGTGGTGGCTACACCTTC.